This TCR beta chain originates from a study of cytomegalovirus exposure and HLA in healthy donors. Study-wide results and limits: On later analysis, the bulk of CMV-associated TCR beta chains appeared to be HLA-restricted. Later analysis showed TCR association rates varying by HLA locus, highest for DRB1 and lowest for HLA-C.

The V gene's germline CDR1 is SGHTA and CDR2 FQGTGA. The CDR3 spans 14 residues. J was trimmed by 4 bases and V by 4 bases; bases with no gene match: 6. As regards this clone: Its target is not known.

Amplification used 60 Vbeta primers and 13 Jbeta primers. Produced via immunoSEQ multiplex PCR; TCRdb's table is partial and in-frame only. The data show 85,000 to 100,000 clones, 60% to 80% seen once. This TCR was sampled from a woman aged 40 to 55 in good health and CMV-seronegative. The J gene is TRBJ1-1, the V gene TRBV7-3; 7 nucleotides match TRBD1. The specimen sequenced was PBMCs. For the CDR3, the DNA is TGTGCCAGCAGCTCGACAGGGTCAGGCACTGAAGCTTTCTTT. As protein: CASSSTGSGTEAFF.